This record looks at one TCR beta chain sequence and its context. Its matching antigen is unknown. The record originates from a study of identical twins. V was clipped by 5 bases and J by 4 bases; unmatched bases: 9. CDR1 and CDR2 (germline): SGHNT, YENEEA. This CDR3 is 15 amino acids long. Study observations and caveats: Abundant beta clonotypes from cord blood had fewer insertions, unlike memory repertoires, which showed none. Twin pairs had excess sharing that was weaker in beta out-of-frame sequences.

Donors were all healthy Caucasians. Template switching (which added a universal primer site) was used, and cDNA carried unique molecular identifiers. TCRdb reprocessed the 5' RACE reads with MiXCR, giving one entry per CDR3 protein. The sample carries some 500,000 distinct CDR3 sequences, approximately 15% recorded once. These records were also assigned to another study, of yellow fever vaccine responses in identical twins.

The V gene is TRBV11-3, the J gene TRBJ2-7, with 9 bases fitting TRBD1. The sequence was collected from a woman younger than 35 in good health. The sample comprised CD4+ T cells sorted from blood. The CDR3 DNA is TGTGCCAGCAGCATAACGGGACAGGGAAAATACGAGCAGTACTTC. Its protein product is CASSITGQGKYEQYF.